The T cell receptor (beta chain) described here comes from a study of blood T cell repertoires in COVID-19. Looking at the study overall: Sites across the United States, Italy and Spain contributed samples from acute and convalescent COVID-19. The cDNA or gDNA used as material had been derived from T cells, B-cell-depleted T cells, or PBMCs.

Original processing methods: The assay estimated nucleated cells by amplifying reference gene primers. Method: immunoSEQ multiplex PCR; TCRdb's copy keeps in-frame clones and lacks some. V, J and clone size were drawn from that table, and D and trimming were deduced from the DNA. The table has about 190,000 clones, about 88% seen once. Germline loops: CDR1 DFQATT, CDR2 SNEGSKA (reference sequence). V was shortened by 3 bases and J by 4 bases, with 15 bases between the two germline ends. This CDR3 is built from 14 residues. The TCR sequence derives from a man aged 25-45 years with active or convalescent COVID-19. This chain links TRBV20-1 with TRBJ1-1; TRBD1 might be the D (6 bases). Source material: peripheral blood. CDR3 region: CSASPARGGTEAFF. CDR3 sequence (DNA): TGCAGTGCTAGTCCGGCCAGGGGCGGCACTGAAGCTTTCTTT.